A selection of T cell receptor beta chains follows, all from one sample in a study of long-term antiretroviral therapy in people with HIV. Sequenced by immunoSEQ multiplex PCR; TCRdb stores in-frame clones only, minus some. The repertoire holds 20,000 to 30,000 clones, roughly 82% seen once, with roughly 5% in the top ten. This sample comprised unsorted PBMCs, obtained 1.1 years before starting antiretroviral therapy. The source is a woman under 40 with HIV. CDR3s include the opening cysteine and the closing phenylalanine or tryptophan. The D gene is left open where the match is weak. Size values are once, few and many counts, or a class for expanded clones, and some rows have none.

size,V,J,D,DNA,CDR3
-,TRBV7-2,TRBJ2-1,-,TGTGCCAGCAGCTTAGGGCCTAGCAATGAGCAGTTCTTC,CASSLGPSNEQFF
once,TRBV6-1,TRBJ1-6,-,TGTGCCAGCAGTGAAATACTATCGGCAGGGAGTAATTCACCCCTCCACTTT,CASSEILSAGSNSPLHF
-,TRBV19,TRBJ2-1,TRBD1,TGTGCCAGTAGCCTATGGACAGGGGGGGATGAGCAGTTCTTC,CASSLWTGGDEQFF
-,TRBV27,TRBJ1-5,-,TGTGCCAGCAGTCCGACGGGTGGCAATCAGCCCCAGCATTTT,CASSPTGGNQPQHF
-,TRBV11-2,TRBJ2-1,-,TGTGCCAGCACCCGAGGCTCCTACAATGAGCAGTTCTTC,CASTRGSYNEQFF
-,TRBV6-5,TRBJ2-7,-,TGTGCCAGCAGTTACTCGCACAGCAACCGGGAGCAGTACTTC,CASSYSHSNREQYF
-,TRBV13,TRBJ2-7,-,TGTGCCAGCAGCTTAGCTTCCCGGGGAGACGAGCAGTACTTC,CASSLASRGDEQYF
once,TRBV10-2,TRBJ1-1,-,TGCGCCACCGACCAAGGCCCACTGGGCGAGGACACTGAAGCTTTCTTT,CATDQGPLGEDTEAFF
-,TRBV5-6,TRBJ1-2,-,TGTGCCAGCAGCTTGGGGGTATTTGGGTTCACATATGGCTACACCTTC,CASSLGVFGFTYGYTF
few,TRBV5-1,TRBJ2-5,-,TGCGCCAGCAGCTTCGGAGGGAGCGGTTCAGAGACCCAGTACTTC,CASSFGGSGSETQYF
-,TRBV19,TRBJ1-2,-,TGTGCCAGTAGTTCTACAAGGGTAGAATATGGCTACACCTTC,CASSSTRVEYGYTF
-,TRBV5-6,TRBJ1-5,-,TGTGCCAGCAGCACCCCGACTAGTCCCAGTCAGCCCCAGCATTTT,CASSTPTSPSQPQHF
-,TRBV5-8,TRBJ1-5,-,TGTGCCAGCAGCTTGAGGGCGGGGAGCAATCAGCCCCAGCATTTT,CASSLRAGSNQPQHF
-,TRBV19,TRBJ1-5,-,TGTGCCAGTAGTACTTCAGGGTCAGGCCAGCCCCAGCATTTT,CASSTSGSGQPQHF
-,TRBV4-2,TRBJ2-3,TRBD2,TGTGCCAGCAGCCGAGGACTAGCGGGGGATACGCAGTATTTT,CASSRGLAGDTQYF
once,TRBV5-1,TRBJ2-5,-,TGCGCCAGCAGCTTTTCCGGCAGCCAGGAGACCCAGTACTTC,CASSFSGSQETQYF
-,TRBV6-5,TRBJ1-6,-,TGTGCCAGCAGTTACCGGGGTGTGCCCTATAATTCACCCCTCCACTTT,CASSYRGVPYNSPLHF
-,TRBV5-1,TRBJ1-6,-,TGCGCCAGCAGCTTGGCCGGACAGCAAAATTCACCCCTCCACTTT,CASSLAGQQNSPLHF
-,TRBV7-2,TRBJ1-2,-,TGTGCCAGCAGCTTAGCCAGTGTCCGGGGGGCTGATGGCTACACCTTC,CASSLASVRGADGYTF
-,TRBV30,TRBJ1-1,-,TGTGCCTGGAGTGTATTTGGCACTGAAGCTTTCTTT,CAWSVFGTEAFF
-,TRBV5-1,TRBJ1-2,TRBD1,TGCGCCAGCAGCTTCGGCCCGGGACAGGGGAACTATGGCTACACCTTC,CASSFGPGQGNYGYTF
-,TRBV6-1,TRBJ2-5,TRBD2,TGTGCCAGCAGTGAAAGAAGTAGGGGGACTAGCAGCGGTGAGACCCAGTACTTC,CASSERSRGTSSGETQYF
-,TRBV30,TRBJ1-2,-,TGTGCCTGGAGTGGGGGATTTGGCTACACCTTC,CAWSGGFGYTF
-,TRBV6-1,TRBJ1-2,-,TGTGCCAGCAGTGTTACATCCTATGGCTACACCTTC,CASSVTSYGYTF
-,TRBV27,TRBJ2-5,TRBD2,TGTGCCAGCAGTTTTATGACGGGGGGGGCAGAGACCCAGTACTTC,CASSFMTGGAETQYF
-,TRBV7-3,TRBJ2-5,-,TGTGCCAGCAGCATATCCCGAGAAGAGACCCAGTACTTC,CASSISREETQYF
-,TRBV30,TRBJ2-1,-,TGTGCCTGGGGGGGGACGTTTAATGAGCAGTTCTTC,CAWGGTFNEQFF
-,TRBV4-2,TRBJ2-2,-,TGTGCCAGCAGCCAAGCTCTTATGAGCACCGGGGAGCTGTTTTTT,CASSQALMSTGELFF
-,TRBV4-2,TRBJ2-7,TRBD2,TGTGCCAGCAGCCAAGCCACGGGACTAGCCTCCTACGAGCAGTACTTC,CASSQATGLASYEQYF
-,TRBV27,TRBJ2-6,TRBD1,TGTGCCAGCAGGGAGGGACAGGGGGTATCCGGGGCCAACGTCCTGACTTTC,CASREGQGVSGANVLTF
-,TRBV5-1,TRBJ2-5,-,TGCGCCAGCAGCTCACAAGGTCAGGGGTTCGAGACCCAGTACTTC,CASSSQGQGFETQYF
-,TRBV6-5,TRBJ2-7,TRBD1,TGTGCCAGCAGACGATCGGACAGGGGATCCTACGAGCAGTACTTC,CASRRSDRGSYEQYF
-,TRBV20-1,TRBJ1-2,-,TGCAGTGCTAGACAGGGGAGCACCTTC,CSARQGSTF
-,TRBV2,TRBJ1-2,-,TGTGCCAGCAGTGCAGAGGGGAAGTCTTCGCATGGCTACACCTTC,CASSAEGKSSHGYTF
-,TRBV5-1,TRBJ2-1,-,TGCGCCAGCACCCCCGCGGGGCCAACTGGGAATGAGCAGTTCTTC,CASTPAGPTGNEQFF
-,TRBV9,TRBJ2-7,-,TGTGCCAGCAGCGTCGGTGGGTTCTCCTACGAGCAGTACTTC,CASSVGGFSYEQYF
once,TRBV30,TRBJ1-4,-,TGTGCCTGGCGTCAGTTGGCAACTAATGAAAAACTGTTTTTT,CAWRQLATNEKLFF
-,TRBV7-8,TRBJ2-2,-,TGTGCCAGCAGCTTAGATGCAGGCACGAACACCGGGGAGCTGTTTTTT,CASSLDAGTNTGELFF
-,TRBV30,TRBJ1-1,-,TGTGCCTGGACAACGGGACAACTGAACACTGAAGCTTTCTTT,CAWTTGQLNTEAFF
-,TRBV6-1,TRBJ1-5,-,TGTGCCAGCAGTGAATCTGGGGGGTCCTATCGCAATCAGCCCCAGCATTTT,CASSESGGSYRNQPQHF
-,TRBV5-1,TRBJ2-2,-,TGCGCCAGCAGCGAGGTGGCCGGGGAGCTGTTTTTT,CASSEVAGELFF
-,TRBV2,TRBJ2-2,TRBD1,TGTGCCAGCAGGGGGACAGGGAACACCGGGGAGCTGTTTTTT,CASRGTGNTGELFF
-,TRBV2,TRBJ2-7,-,TGTGCCAGCAGCACGGGGTTCGAGCAGTACTTC,CASSTGFEQYF
-,TRBV7-9,TRBJ1-1,-,TGTGCCAGCAGCTTTCGAGACCGTGAAGCTTTCTTT,CASSFRDREAFF
-,TRBV2,TRBJ1-1,-,TGTGCCAGGACAGGTACCATGAACACTGAAGCTTTCTTT,CARTGTMNTEAFF
-,TRBV6-6,TRBJ1-2,TRBD1,TGTGCCAGCAGTTACCCCCTCGGGGACAGGGAGAATGGCTACACCTTC,CASSYPLGDRENGYTF
-,TRBV7-6,TRBJ2-1,TRBD1,TGTGCCAGCAGCCCGAGGACAGGGTTGGGCAATGAGCAGTTCTTC,CASSPRTGLGNEQFF
-,TRBV18,TRBJ2-5,TRBD1,TGTGCCAGCTCACCGAACACAGGGGCGGCAGGAGAGACCCAGTACTTC,CASSPNTGAAGETQYF